The 21 T cell receptor beta chains presented below share a single source sample, sequenced in a study of T-cell reconstitution after alpha-beta-depleted transplantation in children. Preparing the TCRbeta library involved the use of unique molecular identifiers. TCRdb reprocessed the PCR reads via MiXCR and lists one record per CDR3 protein. The sample lists around 600,000 distinct CDR3 sequences; over 9.5% were seen once. Material: PBMCs from the stem cell graft donor, obtained from the stem cell graft. The receptor source for this set is a human donor who donated a stem cell graft to a child with acute myeloid leukemia.

This clonotype was counted a few times. This chain connects TRBV10-3 to TRBJ2-5, with D perhaps TRBD1 or TRBD2 (5 bases each). V was pared by 11 bases and J by 3 bases, with 13 bases between. CDR3 length equals 12 residues. Germline CDR1 and CDR2: ENHRY and SYGVKD. This chain's CDR3 is CASGPGKETQYF. As DNA, the CDR3 is TGTGCCTCGGGGCCCGGTAAAGAGACCCAGTACTTC.

This clonotype was counted only a few times. The gene calls are TRBV5-1 and TRBJ1-2; perhaps TRBD1 as D (6 bases). V gave up 0 bases and J gave up 2 bases, with 8 bases separating them. Germline V gene lookup returns CDR1 SGHRS and CDR2 YFSETQ. This CDR3 region has 14 residues. In DNA, the CDR3 is TGCGCCAGCAGCTTGGAAAGGGGGAACTATGGCTACACCTTC. Translation: CASSLERGNYGYTF.

The CDR3 DNA sequence: TGTGCCTGGAGTCCGGGACTCAACGGGGAGCTGTTTTTT. Residues: CAWSPGLNGELFF. The V and J genes are TRBV30 and TRBJ2-2; weak D call: TRBD2 (6 bases). The CDR3 has 13 residues. With 2 bases removed from V and 7 bases from J, the gap between germline ends came to 11 bases. The germline CDR1 and CDR2 sequences are GTSNPN and SVGIG (reference sequence).

J is TRBJ2-5 and V is TRBV7-2; 8 positions match TRBD1. Germline values: CDR1 SGHTA, CDR2 FQGNSA. V lost 6 bases, J lost 7 bases, and 10 bases stayed unmatched. This CDR3 region has 14 residues. Here the CDR3 DNA reads TGTGCCAGCAGAAAAAGCCAGGGGGCGGGGACCCAGTACTTC. Amino acid sequence: CASRKSQGAGTQYF.

J is TRBJ1-3 and V is TRBV12-3 or TRBV12-4; 8 nucleotides agree with TRBD1. The junction had 4 bases not matched to a gene; V was cut back by 6 bases and J by 6 bases. This CDR3 has 13 residues. Here the CDR3 DNA reads TGTGCCAGCAGCACGACAGGGGCAAACACCATATATTTT. Translating it yields CASSTTGANTIYF.

The chain carries TRBV6-2 or TRBV6-3 and TRBJ2-5; D unclear. The germline CDR1 and CDR2 sequences are MNHEY and SVGEGT. Trimming stripped 5 bases from V and 7 bases from J, with 8 bases between. The length of the CDR3 is 11 residues. The CDR3 protein is CASSERWTQYF. The CDR3 DNA is TGTGCCAGCAGTGAAAGATGGACCCAGTACTTC.

This clonotype has more than one count but fewer than ten. The genes are TRBV12-3 or TRBV12-4 and TRBJ2-7, with TRBD1 matching over 7 bases. This CDR3 region has 15 residues. V gave up 5 bases and J gave up 4 bases; unmatched junction bases: 11. CDR3 sequence (DNA): TGTGCCAGCAGTCCTCAGGGGGATCGGCCTTACGAGCAGTACTTC. Translated, it gives CASSPQGDRPYEQYF.

The V and J genes are TRBV20-1 and TRBJ2-1, with 11 bases matching TRBD2. The V and J ends lost 3 bases and 6 bases, in that order; junction bases with no gene match: 7. Germline V gene data show CDR1 as DFQATT and CDR2 as SNEGSKA (reference sequence). The CDR3 extends over 15 amino acids. This chain's CDR3 is CSARASGRPPNEQFF. The CDR3 bases are TGCAGTGCTAGGGCTAGCGGGAGGCCCCCCAATGAGCAGTTCTTC.

The table lists this clonotype with a few counts. This sequence joins TRBV4-3 and TRBJ2-3; D is unresolved. V was shortened by 0 bases and J by 6 bases, with 7 bases between the two germline ends. The CDR3 has 13 residues. Germline V gene sequence: CDR1 LGHNA, CDR2 YSLEER. The CDR3 loop is CASSQEPLDTQYF. DNA of the CDR3: TGCGCCAGCAGCCAAGAGCCTCTGGATACGCAGTATTTT.

Many counts were recorded for this clonotype. V is TRBV6-2 or TRBV6-3 and J is TRBJ2-2; a possible D gene is TRBD1 (5 bases). The V gene lost 6 bases and the J gene lost 4 bases, with 15 bases spanning the gap. The CDR3 contains 15 residues. Germline CDR1 MNHEY, CDR2 SVGEGT. CDR3 in amino acids: CASRPPKGSTGELFF. The CDR3 region has the DNA TGTGCCAGCAGACCCCCAAAGGGGTCCACCGGGGAGCTGTTTTTT.

The chain uses TRBV6-2 or TRBV6-3 and TRBJ1-5, with 10 bases that match TRBD1. The J segment lost 3 bases and the V segment lost 7 bases, leaving 3 bases of the junction unmatched. This CDR3 has 14 amino acids. Per the germline V gene, CDR1 is MNHEY and CDR2 is SVGEGT. The CDR3 here is CASMGTGANQPQHF. The CDR3 bases are TGTGCCAGCATGGGGACAGGGGCCAATCAGCCCCAGCATTTT.

This clonotype was detected ten times or more. The V call is TRBV4-2, the J call TRBJ2-5; either TRBD1 or TRBD2 may supply D (5 bases each). The germline CDR1 and CDR2 sequences are LGHNA and YNFKEQ. The CDR3 is 15 residues long. The ends were cut back, 0 bases at V and 2 bases at J, with 10 bases in the middle. DNA for the CDR3: TGTGCCAGCAGCCAAGATGAGGGGCGGCAAGAGACCCAGTACTTC. Translated, it gives CASSQDEGRQETQYF.

In its sample, this clonotype was seen a few times. The CDR3 DNA is TGCAGTGCTGGCAGAGGGTCGGGTTCGGGAAGCACAGATACGCAGTATTTT. Translating it yields CSAGRGSGSGSTDTQYF. This chain uses TRBV20-1 with TRBJ2-3, with TRBD2 as a possible D gene (5 bases). The CDR3 covers 17 residues. The V gene lost 5 bases and the J gene lost 0 bases, with 21 bases spanning the gap. Germline V CDR1 and CDR2: DFQATT, SNEGSKA (reference sequence).

This clonotype turned up a few times. This chain links TRBV7-8 with TRBJ2-3, with 7 bases lining up with TRBD2. The CDR3 spans 19 residues. After removal of 1 base from V and 6 bases from J, the junction contained 19 bases not matched to a gene. Per the germline V gene, CDR1 is SGHVS and CDR2 is FQNEAQ. The CDR3: CASSLVGSASGPKSDTQYF. CDR3 bases: TGTGCCAGCAGCTTAGTTGGTTCGGCTAGCGGACCAAAGTCTGATACGCAGTATTTT.

At least ten counts were recorded for this clonotype. The chain couples TRBV27 to TRBJ2-7; D uncertain. The CDR3 is 14 amino acids. V lost 3 bases to trimming and J lost 0 bases, with 9 bases between them. Germline assignment: CDR1 MNHEY and CDR2 SMNVEV (reference sequence). The CDR3 region has the DNA TGTGCCAGCAGTTTCTCTATTAGCTCCTACGAGCAGTACTTC. Amino acid sequence: CASSFSISSYEQYF.

The rearrangement joins TRBV12-3 or TRBV12-4 to TRBJ2-1; 9 nucleotides match TRBD2. The CDR3 spans 16 residues. V gave up 2 bases and J gave up 6 bases; unmatched junction bases: 8. The CDR3 DNA is TGTGCCAGCAGTTTAAGTGGGCTAGCGGGAACCAATGAGCAGTTCTTC. Amino acids: CASSLSGLAGTNEQFF.

This clonotype was seen a handful of times. The chain combines TRBV20-1 with TRBJ1-5, with a tentative D call TRBD1 (6 bases). The CDR3 covers 16 residues. The germline V gene has CDR1 DFQATT and CDR2 SNEGSKA (reference sequence). The V end lost 6 bases, the J end lost 6 bases, and 24 bases lay between the germline ends. The CDR3, as DNA: TGCAGTGCCGCTGCGGGGGGCCAGAGGGCTGGTCAGCCCCAGCATTTT. Its translation is CSAAAGGQRAGQPQHF.

In its sample, this clonotype was seen a few times. The chain carries TRBV7-2 and TRBJ2-1, with 9 bases matching TRBD2. Germline CDR1 SGHTA, CDR2 FQGNSA. The CDR3 totals 15 residues. V lost 4 bases, J lost 3 bases, and 4 bases stayed unmatched. The CDR3 reads CASSSRAGGYNEQFF. CDR3 DNA sequence: TGTGCCAGCAGCTCCCGAGCGGGAGGCTACAATGAGCAGTTCTTC.

This clonotype was detected many times. The J gene is TRBJ1-2, the V gene TRBV7-2; 7 bases agree with TRBD1. The CDR3 totals 15 residues. The ends lost 5 bases at V and 3 bases at J; junction bases unmatched: 9. Germline V CDR1 and CDR2: SGHTA, FQGNSA. CDR3 bases: TGTGCCAGCAGCCCCGGGGCAGGGGGGGACTATGGCTACACCTTC. As protein: CASSPGAGGDYGYTF. The entire variable domain, with the rest obtained from reference TRBV7-2 and TRBJ1-2, is as follows: GAGVSQSPSNKVTEKGKDVELRCDPISGHTALYWYRQSLGQGLEFLIYFQGNSAPDKSGLPSDRFSAERTGGSVSTLTIQRTQQEDSAVYLCASSPGAGGDYGYTFGSGTRLTVV.

In its sample, this clonotype was seen many times. This chain joins TRBV12-3 or TRBV12-4 and TRBJ2-3; no reliable D call. With 3 bases removed from V and 6 bases from J, the gap between germline ends came to 4 bases. The CDR3 covers 11 residues. The chain's CDR3 is CASSFMDTQYF. The CDR3 DNA reads as TGTGCCAGCAGTTTTATGGATACGCAGTATTTT.

This clonotype was seen more than once but under ten times. This chain uses TRBV12-3 or TRBV12-4 with TRBJ1-1; D perhaps matches TRBD1 (5 bases). V was pared by 5 bases and J by 0 bases, with 13 bases between. The CDR3 sequence is 15 residues long. This CDR3 is CASSHLGRVNTEAFF. CDR3 in DNA: TGTGCCAGCAGTCACCTGGGACGGGTGAACACTGAAGCTTTCTTT.